The next 28 T cell receptor beta chains were all read from a single sample in a study of blood T cell repertoires in COVID-19. The protocol was immunoSEQ multiplex PCR, while the TCRdb copy is restricted to in-frame clones and leaves out a portion. Here the sample spans around 100,000 clones, more than 80% being singletons. Material for sequencing was peripheral blood. The receptors here all came from a woman aged 35 to 49 with acute or convalescent COVID-19.

Details on this clone: The sample holds other DNA sequences that translate to the same CDR3. This chain joins TRBV5-1 and TRBJ2-3; perhaps TRBD2 as D (6 bases). Trimming took off 0 bases at V and 1 base at J, with 12 bases between the two ends. The germline V gene has CDR1 SGHRS and CDR2 YFSETQ. There are 16 residues in the CDR3. In DNA, the CDR3 is TGCGCCAGCAGCTTGGCCGGGGGACCCGGCACAGATACGCAGTATTTT. Translating gives CASSLAGGPGTDTQYF.

This sequence joins TRBV18 and TRBJ1-5; D call uncertain. This CDR3 contains 13 residues. Germline-derived CDR1 and CDR2 are KGHSH and LQKENI. Trimming shortened V by 5 bases and J by 0 bases, and 5 bases separated the two germline ends. Here the CDR3 DNA reads TGTGCCAGCTCAACAAATAGCAATCAGCCCCAGCATTTT. It specifies CASSTNSNQPQHF.

The V gene is TRBV7-9, the J gene TRBJ1-5, with D possibly matching TRBD1 (6 bases). The V end was cut by 1 base, the J end by 7 bases, with 8 bases between. The CDR3 is 13 residues long. The germline CDR1 and CDR2 sequences are SEHNR and FQNEAQ (reference sequence). The CDR3 here is CASSLGQAQPQHF. The CDR3 bases are TGTGCCAGCAGCTTAGGACAGGCACAGCCCCAGCATTTT.

This clone appeared once. The rearrangement uses TRBV5-1 and TRBJ1-3; 11 bases line up with TRBD1. The V and J ends lost 4 bases and 4 bases, in that order; junction bases with no gene match: 7. The length of the CDR3 is 16 residues. The germline gives CDR1 SGHRS, CDR2 YFSETQ. The CDR3 protein is CASSPGTGGPGNTIYF. CDR3 bases: TGCGCCAGCAGCCCAGGGACAGGGGGTCCCGGAAACACCATATATTTT.

The rearrangement uses TRBV30 and TRBJ1-6, with 8 bases lining up with TRBD1. The length of the CDR3 is 13 residues. Germline CDR1 and CDR2: GTSNPN and SVGIG (reference sequence). The V and J ends lost 3 bases and 8 bases, in that order; junction bases with no gene match: 3. CDR3 residues: CAWRDREDSPLHF. In DNA form, the CDR3 reads TGTGCCTGGAGGGACAGGGAGGATTCACCCCTCCACTTT.

The chain joins TRBV4-1 to TRBJ1-6; D gene unclear. Germline loops: CDR1 MGHRA, CDR2 YSYEKL. This CDR3 comprises 16 residues. V lost 4 bases to trimming and J lost 0 bases, with 10 bases between them. The CDR3: CASSPGGGSYNSPLHF. The CDR3 DNA reads TGCGCCAGCAGCCCTGGCGGAGGCTCCTATAATTCACCCCTCCACTTT.

The chain joins TRBV23-1 to TRBJ1-1; TRBD1 might be the D (5 bases). TRBV23-1 is filed as an ORF, its function uncertain. V was clipped by 3 bases and J by 6 bases, with 11 bases between them. The CDR3 is made up of 13 amino acids. This chain's CDR3 is CASSQSAGPEAFF. Written as DNA, the CDR3 is TGCGCCAGCAGTCAGTCCGCGGGGCCTGAAGCTTTCTTT.

V gene TRBV5-1 combines with J gene TRBJ2-3, with TRBD2 matching 12 bases. This CDR3 spans 16 amino acids. Trimming at V came to 4 bases and at J to 3 bases, leaving 6 bases not matched to a gene. Germline lookup yields CDR1 SGHRS and CDR2 YFSETQ. CDR3 sequence reads: CASSILAGGQTDTQYF. DNA of the CDR3: TGCGCCAGCAGCATACTAGCGGGGGGCCAGACAGATACGCAGTATTTT. Filled out from reference TRBV5-1 and TRBJ2-3, the complete variable domain reads KAGVTQTPRYLIKTRGQQVTLSCSPISGHRSVSWYQQTPGQGLQFLFEYFSETQRNKGNFPGRFSGRQFSNSRSEMNVSTLELGDSALYLCASSILAGGQTDTQYFGPGTRLTVL.

CDR3 nucleotides: TGTGCCAGCGGGGTAGCGGGGTCATACAATGAGCAGTTCTTC. Its protein is CASGVAGSYNEQFF. This chain uses TRBV6-5 with TRBJ2-1; 8 bases map to TRBD2. There are 14 residues in the CDR3. Germline CDR1 MNHEY, CDR2 SVGAGI. The V and J ends lost 8 bases and 4 bases, in that order; junction bases with no gene match: 7.

The V and J genes are TRBV7-9 and TRBJ1-1, with a weak D call TRBD1 (6 bases). Per the germline V gene, CDR1 is SEHNR and CDR2 is FQNEAQ (reference sequence). Trimming took off 5 bases at V and 3 bases at J, with 10 bases between the two ends. This CDR3 region has 13 residues. The CDR3 region is CASSQNRDTEAFF. CDR3 nucleotides: TGTGCCAGCAGCCAAAACAGGGACACTGAAGCTTTCTTT.

CDR3 sequence reads: CASSSLGTGGSNYGYTF. CDR3 DNA: TGTGCCAGCAGCTCCCTTGGGACTGGAGGTTCTAACTATGGCTACACCTTC. V gene TRBV7-9 combines with J gene TRBJ1-2; D might be TRBD1 (5 bases). Germline CDR1 SEHNR, CDR2 FQNEAQ (reference sequence). This CDR3 region has 17 residues. V was pared by 4 bases and J by 0 bases, with 18 bases between.

The chain has TRBV19 and TRBJ1-2, with D perhaps matching TRBD1 (6 bases). This CDR3 is 13 amino acids long. Per germline, CDR1 LNHDA and CDR2 SQIVND (reference sequence). Trimming shortened V by 4 bases and J by 8 bases, and 14 bases separated the two germline ends. As DNA, the CDR3 is TGTGCCAGTAGTACGACAGGAGTCTTGGGCTACACCTTC. Encoded protein: CASSTTGVLGYTF. The full variable domain, rest sourced from reference TRBV19 and TRBJ1-2, is DGGITQSPKYLFRKEGQNVTLSCEQNLNHDAMYWYRQDPGQGLRLIYYSQIVNDFQKGDIAEGYSVSREKKESFPLTVTSAQKNPTAFYLCASSTTGVLGYTFGSGTRLTVV.

In its sample, this clone was seen once. The genes are TRBV27 and TRBJ1-3, with D possibly TRBD1 on 5 matching bases. The CDR3 totals 14 residues. Germline V gene lookup returns CDR1 MNHEY and CDR2 SMNVEV (reference sequence). V was cut by 4 bases and J by 3 bases, with 10 bases left in between. The CDR3 reads CASSSPGIGNTIYF. The CDR3 DNA is TGTGCCAGCAGTTCCCCAGGGATTGGAAACACCATATATTTT.

The V and J genes are TRBV5-1 and TRBJ2-1; 7 bases agree with TRBD2. Trimming at V came to 3 bases and at J to 5 bases, leaving 5 bases not matched to a gene. The CDR3 extends over 14 amino acids. Germline assignment: CDR1 SGHRS and CDR2 YFSETQ. In DNA, the CDR3 is TGCGCCAGCAGCTCGGGGGGTTGGAACAATGAGCAGTTCTTC. This codes for CASSSGGWNNEQFF. Together with reference TRBV5-1 and TRBJ2-1, the CDR3 gives the full variable domain: KAGVTQTPRYLIKTRGQQVTLSCSPISGHRSVSWYQQTPGQGLQFLFEYFSETQRNKGNFPGRFSGRQFSNSRSEMNVSTLELGDSALYLCASSSGGWNNEQFFGPGTRLTVL.

The rearrangement uses TRBV6-5 and TRBJ1-2; the D gene is possibly TRBD1 (6 bases). The ends were cut back, 2 bases at V and 4 bases at J, with 8 bases in the middle. The CDR3 loop spans 13 amino acids. Germline loops: CDR1 MNHEY, CDR2 SVGAGI. As DNA, the CDR3 is TGTGCCAGCAGTTACGGACAGCCCTATGGCTACACCTTC. Translated, it gives CASSYGQPYGYTF.

This clone was detected only once. The CDR3 DNA is TGTGCCAGCAGCTTAGGGCGGGGAGGGTATGGCTACACCTTC. Encoded protein: CASSLGRGGYGYTF. The J gene is TRBJ1-2, the V gene TRBV7-2; D call uncertain. Germline CDR1 reads SGHTA; CDR2 reads FQGNSA. The CDR3 loop spans 14 amino acids. The V and J ends lost 1 base and 5 bases respectively, with 11 bases between them.

The chain couples TRBV11-3 to TRBJ2-7; 7 nucleotides align to TRBD1. Germline CDR1 reads SGHNT; CDR2 reads YENEEA. This CDR3 comprises 13 residues. V shed 5 bases, J shed 2 bases, and the junction held 3 bases outside the gene matches. CDR3 amino acids: CASSLGQTYEQYF. CDR3 DNA sequence: TGTGCCAGCAGCCTGGGACAGACCTACGAGCAGTACTTC.

The chain carries TRBV19 and TRBJ1-6; 8 nucleotides align to TRBD1. CDR1 is LNHDA, CDR2 SQIVND, per germline (reference sequence). This CDR3 has 14 residues. With V trimmed by 9 bases and J by 13 bases, 14 bases remained unmatched. The CDR3 nucleotides are TGTGCCAGCACCCAAGACAGGGGTCTCCTCCCCCTCCACTTT. The encoded protein is CASTQDRGLLPLHF.

The J gene is TRBJ2-2, the V gene TRBV2; TRBD1 agrees at 10 bases. In germline, CDR1 is SNHLY, CDR2 FYNNEI. V dropped 6 bases and J dropped 3; count of bases not matched to a gene: 4. The length of the CDR3 is 15 residues. The CDR3 protein is CASRFDRGHTGELFF. CDR3 nucleotide sequence: TGTGCCAGCAGGTTTGACAGGGGGCACACCGGGGAGCTGTTTTTT.

The chain is built from TRBV5-5 and TRBJ1-5; D may be TRBD1 (5 bases). V was shortened by 4 bases and J by 2 bases, with 16 bases between the two germline ends. This CDR3 contains 16 residues. CDR1 and CDR2 (germline): SGHKS, YYEKEE (reference sequence). The CDR3 sequence: CASSRQGGMRNQPQHF. Here the CDR3 DNA reads TGTGCCAGCAGCCGCCAGGGCGGAATGCGCAATCAGCCCCAGCATTTT.

This clone has just a few counts. The chain combines TRBV7-2 with TRBJ1-4; D is perhaps TRBD1 (6 bases). Trimming took 1 base from V and 5 from J, leaving 11 bases between them. This CDR3 contains 15 residues. Per the germline V gene, CDR1 is SGHTA and CDR2 is FQGNSA. CDR3: CASSLDLGANEKLFF. The CDR3, as DNA: TGTGCCAGCAGCTTAGACCTGGGGGCGAATGAAAAACTGTTTTTT.

A few counts support this clone. V usage is TRBV5-6 and J usage is TRBJ1-1; 8 bases fit TRBD1. The CDR3 has 15 residues. V lost 4 bases to trimming and J lost 1 base; unmatched junction nucleotides: 6. Germline loops: CDR1 SGHDT, CDR2 YYEEEE. The CDR3, as DNA: TGTGCCAGCAGCGTCAGGGGGCTCGGGAACACTGAAGCTTTCTTT. This gives the protein CASSVRGLGNTEAFF. Full variable domain (remainder filled in from reference TRBV5-6 and TRBJ1-1): DAGVTQSPTHLIKTRGQQVTLRCSPKSGHDTVSWYQQALGQGPQFIFQYYEEEERQRGNFPDRFSGHQFPNYSSELNVNALLLGDSALYLCASSVRGLGNTEAFFGQGTRLTVV.

This chain uses TRBV13 with TRBJ2-1; 7 bases line up with TRBD2. Germline loops: CDR1 PRHDT, CDR2 FYEKMQ (reference sequence). The CDR3 spans 14 residues. Trimming removed 2 bases from V and 5 bases from J; junction bases left unmatched: 3. CDR3 sequence reads: CASSLLADHNEQFF. The CDR3 DNA reads TGTGCCAGCAGCTTACTAGCGGACCACAATGAGCAGTTCTTC.

The V call is TRBV6-5, the J call TRBJ1-2; no clear D. Per germline, CDR1 MNHEY and CDR2 SVGAGI. V dropped 2 bases and J dropped 1 base, with 8 bases sitting between them. The CDR3 is made up of 14 amino acids. CDR3 in DNA: TGTGCCAGCAGTTACCGGGAGATTAACTATGGCTACACCTTC. Protein: CASSYREINYGYTF.

This chain connects TRBV5-4 to TRBJ1-2; the D is unclear. V was shortened by 0 bases and J by 2 bases, with 20 bases between the two germline ends. From germline, CDR1 is SGHNT and CDR2 YYREEE (reference sequence). The CDR3 spans 18 residues. CDR3 in DNA: TGTGCCAGCAGCTTGGCCGGCAGCATAAAGAGACACAACTATGGCTACACCTTC. It encodes CASSLAGSIKRHNYGYTF.

J is TRBJ2-7 and V is TRBV13; 9 bases are a match to TRBD2. With 4 bases clipped from V and 4 bases from J, the junction kept 8 bases outside the gene matches. Per the germline V gene, CDR1 is PRHDT and CDR2 is FYEKMQ (reference sequence). CDR3 length: 15 residues. CDR3 DNA sequence: TGTGCCAGCAGCTCCCGTGCCAGCGGGGGGTACGAGCAGTACTTC. Residues: CASSSRASGGYEQYF.

This clone was found a few times. The chain joins TRBV6-6 to TRBJ1-1; 9 bases fit TRBD1. CDR1 is MNHNY, CDR2 SVGAGI, per germline (reference sequence). Unmatched junction bases numbered 8, after V lost 5 bases and J lost 1 base. There are 16 residues in the CDR3. The CDR3 reads CASSNTGGTWNTEAFF. CDR3 DNA sequence: TGTGCCAGCAGTAATACAGGGGGCACTTGGAACACTGAAGCTTTCTTT.

The chain recombines TRBV19 with TRBJ2-7; TRBD2 matches at 9 bases. Per germline, CDR1 LNHDA and CDR2 SQIVND (reference sequence). The CDR3 covers 14 residues. Germline trimming cut 3 bases from V and 5 bases from J; bases unmatched to any gene: 5. This chain's CDR3 is CASSIGAGGDEQYF. CDR3 coding DNA: TGTGCCAGTAGTATCGGAGCGGGGGGCGACGAGCAGTACTTC.